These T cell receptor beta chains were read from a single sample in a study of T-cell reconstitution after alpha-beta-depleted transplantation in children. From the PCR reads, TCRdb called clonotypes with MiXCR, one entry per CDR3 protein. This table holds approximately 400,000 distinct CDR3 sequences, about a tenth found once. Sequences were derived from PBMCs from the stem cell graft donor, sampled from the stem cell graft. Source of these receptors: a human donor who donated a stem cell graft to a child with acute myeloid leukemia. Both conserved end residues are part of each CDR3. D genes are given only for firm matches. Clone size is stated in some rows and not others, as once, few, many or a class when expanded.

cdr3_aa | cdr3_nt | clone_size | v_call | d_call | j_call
CATTTGGDSTEAFF | TGTGCCACCACCACAGGGGGCGATTCCACTGAAGCTTTCTTT | few | TRBV12-3/TRBV12-4 | TRBD1 | TRBJ1-1
CSAPDRVTEAFF | TGCAGCGCCCCGGACAGGGTTACTGAAGCTTTCTTT | many | TRBV29-1 | TRBD1 | TRBJ1-1
CASSSGLGEGTDTQYF | TGTGCCAGCAGCTCCGGCCTTGGGGAGGGCACAGATACGCAGTATTTT | few | TRBV7-6 | . | TRBJ2-3
CASSLKQAGISTDTQYF | TGTGCCAGCAGCTTGAAACAAGCGGGGATTAGCACAGATACGCAGTATTTT | . | TRBV5-6 | TRBD2 | TRBJ2-3
CASSTTGFYEQYF | TGTGCCAGCAGTACAACAGGGTTCTACGAGCAGTACTTC | . | TRBV12-3/TRBV12-4 | . | TRBJ2-7
CATSGGQASTDTQYF | TGTGCCACCAGTGGCGGACAGGCGAGCACAGATACGCAGTATTTT | many | TRBV24-1 | TRBD1 | TRBJ2-3
CASSSRQVGEKLFF | TGTGCCAGCAGCTCTCGACAGGTCGGCGAAAAACTGTTTTTT | . | TRBV5-6 | . | TRBJ1-4
CASSRQEPSYEQYF | TGCGCCAGCAGTAGACAGGAGCCCTCCTACGAGCAGTACTTC | . | TRBV5-1 | . | TRBJ2-7
CASSVGAGAQETQYF | TGTGCCAGCAGCGTAGGGGCAGGAGCCCAGGAGACCCAGTACTTC | once | TRBV9 | . | TRBJ2-5
CSARPGSGTQYF | TGCAGTGCTAGACCGGGGAGTGGGACCCAGTACTTC | . | TRBV20-1 | . | TRBJ2-5
CASIIRDRVDEQYF | TGTGCCAGCATCATCAGGGACAGGGTCGACGAGCAGTACTTC | . | TRBV25-1 | TRBD1 | TRBJ2-7
CASSVSGTGGSGANVLTF | TGTGCCAGCAGTGTTTCCGGGACGGGGGGCTCTGGGGCCAACGTCCTGACTTTC | . | TRBV6-1 | TRBD2 | TRBJ2-6
CASSQADSNTEAFF | TGCGCCAGCAGCCAAGCGGACAGTAACACTGAAGCTTTCTTT | few | TRBV4-1 | . | TRBJ1-1
CASSSSGLAGEGLTDTQYF | TGTGCCAGCAGCAGCTCCGGACTAGCGGGGGAGGGACTGACAGATACGCAGTATTTT | . | TRBV11-1 | TRBD2 | TRBJ2-3
CASSRGVGGGFGELFF | TGCGCCAGCAGCCGGGGGGTAGGCGGTGGATTCGGGGAGCTGTTTTTT | . | TRBV5-1 | TRBD2 | TRBJ2-2
CSARTSYEQFF | TGCAGTGCGCGTACTAGCTATGAGCAGTTCTTC | . | TRBV20-1 | . | TRBJ2-1
CASSHKDRGVWNSPLHF | TGTGCCAGCAGTCACAAGGACAGGGGAGTTTGGAATTCACCCCTCCACTTT | few | TRBV6-2/TRBV6-3 | TRBD1 | TRBJ1-6
CASSIGQGSNTQYF | TGCGCCAGCAGCATTGGACAGGGGAGCAATACGCAGTATTTT | . | TRBV5-1 | TRBD1 | TRBJ2-3
CASSLSINQQFF | TGTGCCAGCAGCTTAAGCATCAACCAGCAGTTCTTC | few | TRBV11-2 | . | TRBJ2-1
CASSLVGGAKNIQYF | TGTGCCAGCAGCTTAGTCGGGGGAGCCAAAAACATTCAGTACTTC | . | TRBV11-2 | . | TRBJ2-4
CSAREVAGYEQYF | TGCAGTGCTAGAGAAGTAGCGGGGTACGAGCAGTACTTC | . | TRBV20-1 | TRBD2 | TRBJ2-7
CASSLPGTSAETQYF | TGTGCCAGCAGCCTCCCCGGGACTAGCGCGGAGACCCAGTACTTC | . | TRBV2 | TRBD2 | TRBJ2-5
CASSNSPGTGAGELFF | TGCGCCAGCAGCAACTCGCCCGGGACAGGGGCCGGGGAGCTGTTTTTT | few | TRBV5-1 | TRBD1 | TRBJ2-2
CASSPGRTSSYEQYF | TGTGCCAGCTCACCGGGACGGACTAGCTCCTACGAGCAGTACTTC | few | TRBV18 | TRBD2 | TRBJ2-7
CAHRGTTNEKLFF | TGTGCCCACCGCGGGACAACTAATGAAAAACTGTTTTTT | many | TRBV10-3 | . | TRBJ1-4
CASSEGPRNQPQHF | TGTGCCAGCAGTGAGGGACCGCGCAATCAGCCCCAGCATTTT | few | TRBV6-1 | . | TRBJ1-5
CSARDSPNTIYF | TGCAGTGCCCGGGACAGCCCAAACACCATATATTTT | . | TRBV20-1 | TRBD1 | TRBJ1-3
CASSLYGTGSYEQYF | TGTGCCAGCAGTTTATATGGGACAGGATCCTACGAGCAGTACTTC | many | TRBV28 | TRBD1 | TRBJ2-7
CASSYPGGWDSPLHF | TGTGCCAGCAGTTACCCAGGGGGGTGGGATTCACCCCTCCACTTT | . | TRBV6-5 | TRBD1 | TRBJ1-6
CASRGPSSYEQYF | TGTGCCAGCAGAGGACCGAGCTCCTACGAGCAGTACTTC | few | TRBV12-3/TRBV12-4 | . | TRBJ2-7
CASSLGREPQHF | TGTGCCAGCAGCTTAGGACGCGAGCCCCAGCATTTT | few | TRBV7-9 | . | TRBJ1-5
CASSFEIANTGELFF | TGCGCCAGCAGCTTTGAAATAGCGAACACCGGGGAGCTGTTTTTT | . | TRBV5-1 | . | TRBJ2-2
CASSQDPAGANTEAFF | TGTGCCAGCAGCCAAGATCCGGCAGGAGCGAACACTGAAGCTTTCTTT | many | TRBV4-2 | . | TRBJ1-1
CASSGTTGSGANVLTF | TGCGCCAGCAGCGGGACCACAGGGTCTGGGGCCAACGTCCTGACTTTC | few | TRBV5-1 | . | TRBJ2-6
CASSSGDPTDTQYF | TGCGCCAGCAGCTCGGGGGACCCCACAGATACGCAGTATTTT | . | TRBV5-1 | . | TRBJ2-3
CSARGAGAWNEQFF | TGCAGTGCTAGAGGAGCGGGGGCCTGGAATGAGCAGTTCTTC | . | TRBV20-1 | TRBD2 | TRBJ2-1
CASSPPGSGGELFF | TGTGCCAGCAGCCCACCGGGGAGCGGCGGGGAGCTGTTTTTT | . | TRBV7-3 | . | TRBJ2-2
CASSELGGEQYF | TGCGCCAGCAGTGAGCTAGGCGGCGAGCAGTACTTC | . | TRBV10-2 | . | TRBJ2-7
CASHRGAYEQFF | TGTGCCAGCCACAGGGGGGCTTATGAGCAGTTCTTC | few | TRBV7-9 | TRBD1 | TRBJ2-1